This T cell receptor beta chain was sequenced in a study of T-cell reconstitution after alpha-beta-depleted transplantation in children. The TCRbeta library incorporated unique molecular identifiers. TCRdb analysed the PCR reads with MiXCR anew, one entry per CDR3 protein. The sample shows approximately 250,000 distinct CDR3 sequences, 7.5% to 10% of them seen only once. Trimming shortened V by 6 bases and J by 4 bases, and 8 bases separated the two germline ends. This CDR3 spans 12 amino acids. The V call is TRBV12-3 or TRBV12-4, the J call TRBJ2-3, with D tentatively TRBD1 (6 bases). This receptor was taken from a human donor who donated a stem cell graft to a child with SCID. The input for sequencing was PBMCs from the stem cell graft donor, taken from the stem cell graft. The CDR3: CASRTGSDTQYF. CDR3 bases: TGTGCCAGCAGGACAGGTTCAGATACGCAGTATTTT.